These T cell receptor beta chains were read from a single sample in a study of cytomegalovirus exposure and HLA in healthy donors. The table came from immunoSEQ multiplex PCR; TCRdb's copy has only in-frame clones and leaves some out. Among some 190,000 clones listed, around 80% were seen once. The sample consisted of PBMCs. These receptor sequences come from a man younger than 35 in good health and CMV-seronegative. CDR3s include the opening cysteine and the closing phenylalanine or tryptophan. The D gene is left open where the match is weak. Rows give clone size only sometimes, using once, few, many, or a class for an expanded clone.

abundance	j_gene	d_gene	v_gene	CDR3aa	CDR3nt
-	TRBJ2-5	-	TRBV11-2	CASRGSSATGELETQYF	TGTGCCAGCCGGGGGAGTAGTGCTACGGGCGAGTTGGAGACCCAGTACTTC
-	TRBJ2-2	-	TRBV5-6	CASSLSTGELFF	TGTGCCAGCAGCCTTAGCACCGGGGAGCTGTTTTTT
-	TRBJ1-5	TRBD1	TRBV29-1	CSVAPGQGGQPQHF	TGCAGCGTCGCACCGGGACAGGGAGGCCAGCCCCAGCATTTT
few	TRBJ2-3	TRBD2	TRBV6-5	CASSFGTRGTTDTQYF	TGTGCCAGCAGTTTCGGGACTAGGGGGACCACAGATACGCAGTATTTT
-	TRBJ2-1	-	TRBV2	CASSEEYNEQFF	TGTGCCAGCAGTGAGGAGTACAATGAGCAGTTCTTC
-	TRBJ1-4	TRBD1	TRBV27	CASSFWDRVGEKLFF	TGTGCCAGCAGTTTCTGGGACAGGGTCGGCGAAAAACTGTTTTTT
-	TRBJ2-1	TRBD2	TRBV5-1	CASSLGGLAGVGEQFF	TGCGCCAGCAGCTTGGGAGGACTAGCGGGGGTAGGGGAGCAGTTCTTC
-	TRBJ2-1	-	TRBV4-2	CASSQDAKYEQFF	TGTGCCAGCAGCCAAGATGCTAAGTATGAGCAGTTCTTC
-	TRBJ2-7	-	TRBV13	CASSLKGRGGYGQYF	TGTGCCAGCAGCTTAAAAGGCCGCGGGGGCTACGGGCAGTACTTC
-	TRBJ2-1	TRBD1	TRBV5-1	CASSSGTGAHNEQFF	TGCGCCAGCAGTTCCGGGACAGGGGCTCACAATGAGCAGTTCTTC
once	TRBJ2-3	TRBD2	TRBV19	CASTSLGGIGTDTQYF	TGTGCCAGTACGTCTTTGGGGGGGATTGGCACAGATACGCAGTATTTT
-	TRBJ2-7	-	TRBV5-6	CASNLPRNEQYF	TGTGCCAGCAACTTGCCTCGTAACGAGCAGTACTTC
-	TRBJ1-2	-	TRBV5-1	CASSLAPTGFDMLGYTF	TGCGCCAGCAGCTTGGCCCCCACAGGGTTCGACATGCTCGGCTACACCTTC
-	TRBJ2-7	-	TRBV4-3	CASSQEPHSASYEQYF	TGCGCCAGCAGCCAAGAGCCCCACAGTGCTTCCTACGAGCAGTACTTC
few	TRBJ2-7	TRBD2	TRBV5-5	CASSTAGLGAGQYF	TGTGCCAGCAGCACAGCGGGATTGGGTGCTGGGCAGTACTTC
-	TRBJ2-5	TRBD1	TRBV28	CASTQRDREETQYF	TGTGCCAGCACCCAAAGAGACAGGGAAGAGACCCAGTACTTC
-	TRBJ2-7	-	TRBV19	CASSSDSWERNEQYF	TGTGCCAGTAGTAGTGACTCTTGGGAGAGAAACGAGCAGTACTTC
-	TRBJ1-2	-	TRBV6-5	CASSYSRGGGYTF	TGTGCCAGCAGTTACTCTAGGGGAGGGGGCTACACCTTC
-	TRBJ2-7	-	TRBV4-1	CASSPEGGISYEQYF	TGCGCCAGCAGCCCAGAGGGGGGTATCTCCTACGAGCAGTACTTC
-	TRBJ2-7	TRBD1	TRBV19	CASSGRQGRQYF	TGTGCCAGTAGTGGGCGACAGGGGAGGCAGTACTTC
-	TRBJ2-6	-	TRBV19	CASNPTRRFLSGANVLTF	TGTGCCAGTAACCCGACAAGGAGGTTTCTCTCTGGGGCCAACGTCCTGACTTTC
-	TRBJ1-6	TRBD1	TRBV7-2	CASSLRTTGNGSPLHF	TGTGCCAGCAGCCTCCGCACGACAGGGAACGGGTCACCCCTCCACTTT
-	TRBJ2-5	TRBD2	TRBV2	CASLKGGLALGNPETQYF	TGTGCCAGCCTCAAAGGGGGACTAGCTCTCGGTAATCCGGAGACCCAGTACTTC
few	TRBJ1-4	-	TRBV11-2	CASSYGQSATNEKLFF	TGTGCCAGCAGCTACGGACAGAGTGCAACTAATGAAAAACTGTTTTTT
-	TRBJ2-5	-	TRBV7-2	CASSQGHAETQYF	TGTGCCAGCAGCCAAGGACATGCGGAGACCCAGTACTTC
-	TRBJ1-1	-	TRBV27	CASTAGVTNTEAFF	TGTGCCAGCACAGCAGGGGTTACCAACACTGAAGCTTTCTTT
-	TRBJ2-1	TRBD2	TRBV9	CASSATSGPYNEQFF	TGTGCCAGCAGCGCTACTAGCGGCCCCTACAATGAGCAGTTCTTC
-	TRBJ1-5	-	TRBV6-6	CASSPSGEAQPQHF	TGTGCCAGCAGCCCCTCCGGGGAAGCTCAGCCCCAGCATTTT
-	TRBJ2-1	TRBD2	TRBV5-1	CASGTSGYNEQFF	TGCGCCAGCGGGACTAGCGGCTACAATGAGCAGTTCTTC
-	TRBJ2-7	TRBD1	TRBV10-3	CVTGTGTYEQYF	TGTGTCACCGGGACAGGGACCTACGAGCAGTACTTC
-	TRBJ1-2	TRBD1	TRBV7-8	CASSLARRDRNGGYTF	TGTGCCAGCAGCTTAGCCCGTCGGGACAGAAATGGAGGCTACACCTTC
once	TRBJ1-5	-	TRBV5-1	CASSVDSFGNQPQHF	TGCGCCAGCAGCGTCGACAGTTTTGGCAATCAGCCCCAGCATTTT
-	TRBJ1-1	TRBD1	TRBV29-1	CSVEELVGTAMGGTEAFF	TGCAGCGTTGAGGAATTGGTGGGGACAGCCATGGGGGGTACTGAAGCTTTCTTT
once	TRBJ1-1	-	TRBV6-5	CASRLGTMGGKAFF	TGTGCCAGCAGACTAGGGACCATGGGGGGGAAAGCTTTCTTT
-	TRBJ1-3	-	TRBV28	CASKRGNTIYF	TGTGCCAGCAAACGGGGAAACACCATATATTTT
-	TRBJ2-7	-	TRBV6-6	CASSYSIDYQPREQYF	TGTGCCAGCAGTTACTCGATTGACTACCAACCGCGGGAGCAGTACTTC
-	TRBJ2-2	-	TRBV9	CASSVGRAKNTGELFF	TGTGCCAGCAGCGTAGGGCGGGCGAAAAACACCGGGGAGCTGTTTTTT
-	TRBJ1-2	-	TRBV2	CASSGAGTYGYTF	TGTGCCAGCAGTGGGGCGGGAACCTATGGCTACACCTTC
-	TRBJ2-1	TRBD1	TRBV6-1	CASSEAVSGTAWGEQFF	TGTGCCAGCAGTGAAGCGGTTTCCGGGACAGCATGGGGTGAGCAGTTCTTC
-	TRBJ2-3	TRBD2	TRBV9	CASSVGTGGIDTQYF	TGTGCCAGCAGCGTAGGAACGGGAGGTATCGATACGCAGTATTTT
-	TRBJ1-2	TRBD1	TRBV9	CASSDGARGPYGYTF	TGTGCCAGCAGCGACGGGGCGAGGGGGCCATATGGCTACACCTTC
-	TRBJ1-2	TRBD1	TRBV28	CASRFQGGYGYTF	TGTGCCAGCAGATTTCAGGGGGGCTATGGCTACACCTTC
-	TRBJ2-7	-	TRBV28	CASTFSVSYEQYF	TGTGCCAGCACCTTCTCCGTCTCCTACGAGCAGTACTTC
-	TRBJ2-7	TRBD2	TRBV28	CATTGLAGGPRSYEQYF	TGTGCCACAACGGGACTAGCGGGAGGGCCCCGGTCCTACGAGCAGTACTTC
-	TRBJ2-1	-	TRBV5-1	CASSSFARNEQFF	TGCGCCAGCAGTAGTTTTGCTAGGAACGAGCAGTTCTTC
-	TRBJ2-3	TRBD2	TRBV5-4	CASTGGGPPDTQYF	TGTGCCAGCACCGGGGGGGGGCCCCCAGATACGCAGTATTTT
-	TRBJ2-7	-	TRBV18	CASSPASYEQYF	TGTGCCAGCTCACCGGCCAGCTACGAGCAGTACTTC
-	TRBJ2-5	-	TRBV7-9	CASSPTGQQETQYF	TGTGCCAGCAGCCCAACAGGACAGCAAGAGACCCAGTACTTC
-	TRBJ1-2	-	TRBV13	CASSLQGYYYGYTF	TGTGCCAGCAGCTTGCAGGGATATTACTATGGCTACACCTTC
-	TRBJ2-7	TRBD1	TRBV19	CASSIGPRDSYYEQYF	TGTGCCAGTAGTATAGGGCCCCGGGACAGTTACTACGAGCAGTACTTC
-	TRBJ1-2	-	TRBV14	CASSLDRIYGYTF	TGTGCCAGCAGCCTGGACAGAATCTATGGCTACACCTTC